This T cell receptor (beta chain) was recovered during a study of identical twins. Notes on the study in general: Out-of-frame beta sequences exhibited a weaker degree of excess twin sharing. Conclusions were based on cross-sectional statistical analysis, without following the same donors. Fewer insertions characterized abundant cord blood beta clonotypes, whereas memory repertoires showed none.

Concerning this clonotype itself: Its target is not known.

Every sampled donor was Caucasian and healthy. With 0 bases removed from V and 2 bases from J, the gap between germline ends came to 7 bases. The CDR3 loop spans 14 amino acids. Germline V gene sequence: CDR1 ENHRY, CDR2 SYGVKD. TCRdb recomputed calls from the 5' RACE reads with MiXCR, one row per CDR3 protein. The sample shows 500,000 or so distinct CDR3 sequences, 14% of them seen only once. A further study also used this sample, focusing on yellow fever vaccine responses in identical twins.

The origin of this receptor is a woman aged 18-29 years in good health. The specimen sequenced was CD4+ T cells sorted from blood. The chain combines TRBV10-3 with TRBJ1-2; D perhaps matches TRBD1 (5 bases). CDR3 sequence: CAISESRDNYGYTF. The DNA of the CDR3 is TGTGCCATCAGTGAGTCCCGGGACAACTATGGCTACACCTTC.